This T cell receptor (beta chain) was retrieved from a study of T cell responses to AZD1222 COVID-19 vaccine. Study-wide results and caveats: Among AZD1222 vaccinees, only six or seven were seropositive at baseline.

Second-dose intervals of approximately 4 or approximately 12 weeks were pooled. Assay: immunoSEQ multiplex PCR; the TCRdb copy retains only in-frame clones and omits some. The sample has about 110,000 clones, roughly 92% seen once; the top ten hold approximately 2.7%. On this clone: Its matching antigen is unknown.

CDR1 is GTSNPN, CDR2 SVGIG, per germline (reference sequence). This CDR3 has 12 amino acids. V shed 2 bases and J 4 bases; nucleotides not matched to a gene: 1. This TCR came from an adult who received the AZD1222 COVID-19 vaccine. The rearrangement links TRBV30 to TRBJ1-1, with 7 bases aligning to TRBD1. Sample: peripheral blood, taken 28 days after the second AZD1222 dose. For the CDR3, the DNA is TGTGCCTGGAGTTCAGGGGGCACTGAAGCTTTCTTT. This encodes CAWSSGGTEAFF. Full variable domain (outside the CDR3, taken from reference TRBV30 and TRBJ1-1): SQTIHQWPATLVQPVGSPLSLECTVEGTSNPNLYWYRQAAGRGLQLLFYSVGIGQISSEVPQNLSASRPQDRQFILSSKKLLLSDSGFYLCAWSSGGTEAFFGQGTRLTVV.